This T cell receptor beta chain was identified in a study of human T cells and chemical hapten exposure. V was shortened by 5 bases and J by 3 bases, with 16 bases between the two germline ends. The CDR3 has 15 residues. CDR1 is SEHNR, CDR2 FQNEAQ, per germline (reference sequence). One entry per CDR3 protein, called by TCRdb with MiXCR from the RACE reads. The data show 95,000 to 150,000 distinct CDR3 sequences, with 11% seen just once and about 2.4% held by the top ten. Indicated time point: patch test 3, about 24 weeks after DPC sensitization. Treatment: therapeutic diphenylcyclopropenone sensitization with weekly scalp DPC. This clonotype was recorded many times.

The chain recombines TRBV7-9 with TRBJ1-1; D is unclear. The specimen was whole blood, collected in connection with sensitization to the hapten diphenylcyclopropenone (DPC). The clonotype was recovered from a woman between 45 and 65 years old with alopecia areata. Some clones in this sample may be carry-over from other donors' samples. In nucleotides, the CDR3 is TGTGCCAGCAGCCCTCCTGGAGGGAAGGACACTGAAGCTTTCTTT. Translated: CASSPPGGKDTEAFF.